This entry concerns a single T cell receptor beta chain. Its specificity is unknown. This specimen belongs to a study of T-cell memory formation after mild COVID-19. Overall study results and limits: Later expanders leaned toward CD4+, whereas clones contracting from day 15 to 85 were balanced CD4/CD8.

TCRdb redid the calling of the 5' RACE reads with MiXCR, one entry per CDR3 protein. This table has about 140,000 distinct CDR3 sequences, roughly 15% appearing once. The CDR3 runs 16 residues. Trimming took 1 base from V and 0 from J, leaving 13 bases between them. Germline CDR1 and CDR2: SGHRS and YFSETQ. The genes are TRBV5-1 and TRBJ1-1; TRBD1 is a possible D gene (6 bases). Sequencing was done on a sample of PBMCs or a T cell subset sorted from them (not recorded which). This sequence was found in an adult woman who had mild COVID-19 (a few samples of this study predate the infection). Cell type and time point are not known. CDR3: CASSLRTVLLNTEAFF. CDR3 coding DNA: TGCGCCAGCAGCTTGAGGACAGTCCTCTTGAACACTGAAGCTTTCTTT.